The T cell receptor beta chain described here comes from a study of identical twins' blood T cells. TCRdb used MiXCR to reprocess the 5' RACE reads, holding one entry per CDR3 protein. The sample yields 350,000 to 400,000 distinct CDR3 sequences, roughly 28% seen once. The germline V gene has CDR1 SGHDT and CDR2 YYEEEE. The CDR3 length is 15 residues. Trimming took 1 base from V and 5 from J; bases not matched to a gene: 4. This clonotype was sampled from a woman aged 18-49 years in good health. The sample was PBMCs. V usage is TRBV5-6 and J usage is TRBJ2-1; TRBD2 matches 9 bases. The CDR3 protein is CASSLRLAGNNEQFF. In DNA form, the CDR3 reads TGTGCCAGCAGCTTGCGGCTAGCGGGGAACAATGAGCAGTTCTTC.